The clone carrying this TCR beta chain was seen more than once but under ten times. The entry originates in a study of blood T cell repertoires in COVID-19. Overall study context: Samples came from the United States, Italy and Spain, spanning acute and convalescent COVID-19. T cells, B-cell-depleted T cells, or PBMCs provided the cDNA or gDNA that served as material.

In the study's own analysis: Reference gene primer amplification in the assay estimated nucleated cell counts. Only in-frame clones appear in the TCRdb table, and some are missing; sequencing was by immunoSEQ multiplex PCR. Clone size and the V and J calls come from that table; the DNA yielded D and trimming. The sample includes some 380,000 clones, approximately 86% seen only once; the top ten take 2% to 2.5%. This CDR3 is 16 amino acids long. Per the germline V gene, CDR1 is SGHNT and CDR2 is YYREEE (reference sequence). V lost 3 bases to trimming and J lost 2 bases, with 14 bases between them. Adults between about 18 and 95 years of age took part from about two dozen US areas.

The source of this sequence is a woman in her thirties or forties with acute COVID-19. Sequencing was done on a sample of PBMCs or T cells enriched from blood (not recorded which). The chain couples TRBV5-4 to TRBJ1-4; D might be TRBD1 (6 bases). The DNA for the CDR3 is TGTGCCAGCAGCTGGGGGGGGCAACTCACTAATGAAAAACTGTTTTTT. Amino acids: CASSWGGQLTNEKLFF.